What follows are 13 T cell receptor beta chains derived from one specimen sequenced in a study of blood T cell repertoires in COVID-19. This table comes from immunoSEQ multiplex PCR, and its TCRdb copy is limited to in-frame clones, with some not included. Of 120,000 to 150,000 clones in the sample, around nine tenths were seen once. Sequencing was done on a sample of peripheral blood. All receptors come from a woman aged 50 to 65 with active or convalescent COVID-19.

This chain connects TRBV4-1 to TRBJ2-1; D is undetermined. Germline loops: CDR1 MGHRA, CDR2 YSYEKL. V was pared by 4 bases and J by 5 bases, with 15 bases between. The CDR3 is 15 residues long. This CDR3 is CASSPPRPSNNEQFF. The CDR3, as DNA: TGCGCCAGCAGCCCCCCGAGGCCCAGTAACAATGAGCAGTTCTTC.

The chain couples TRBV21-1 to TRBJ1-1; no check of the table's D call, TRBD1, against the DNA was made. TRBV21-1 is tagged as a pseudogene. CDR3 length: 15 residues. The CDR3 region is CASSNSTGGGTEAFF. The CDR3 DNA reads TGTGCCAGCAGCAACTCTACAGGGGGCGGCACTGAAGCTTTCTTT.

This clone was picked up one time. J is TRBJ1-1 and V is TRBV27, with D hard to call. The length of the CDR3 is 16 residues. Germline V lookup: CDR1 MNHEY, CDR2 SMNVEV (reference sequence). V lost 1 base and J lost 0, with 12 bases in between. The CDR3: CASSLWGGSMNTEAFF. CDR3 nucleotides: TGTGCCAGCAGTTTATGGGGAGGCTCTATGAACACTGAAGCTTTCTTT.

CDR3 nucleotide sequence: TGTGCCAGCAGTCAAAGACAGGGCTATGGCTACACCTTC. It is translated as CASSQRQGYGYTF. The chain is built from TRBV6-5 and TRBJ1-2; 7 bases match TRBD1. Germline V CDR1 and CDR2: MNHEY, SVGAGI. V gave up 5 bases and J gave up 4 bases; unmatched junction bases: 4. The CDR3 totals 13 residues.

The chain uses TRBV7-2 and TRBJ2-2; 14 bases align to TRBD2. Trimming cost V 5 bases and J 7 bases; bases outside gene matches: 6. This CDR3 contains 16 residues. Germline V lookup: CDR1 SGHTA, CDR2 FQGNSA. Here the CDR3 reads CASSLTGLAGGGELFF. The CDR3 DNA sequence: TGTGCCAGCAGCCTCACCGGACTAGCGGGAGGCGGGGAGCTGTTTTTT.

This clone was observed a few times. This rearrangement joins TRBV5-1 to TRBJ2-5; 7 positions match TRBD2. This CDR3 has 16 amino acids. Germline-derived CDR1 and CDR2 are SGHRS and YFSETQ. Unmatched junction bases numbered 6, after V lost 0 bases and J lost 1 base. CDR3 DNA sequence: TGCGCCAGCAGCTTGGGGACTAGTTTTGCCCAAGAGACCCAGTACTTC. Protein product: CASSLGTSFAQETQYF.

The chain joins TRBV19 to TRBJ2-1, with TRBD2 matching over 8 bases. Trimming took 7 bases from V and 6 from J; bases not matched to a gene: 5. The CDR3 extends over 13 amino acids. CDR1 is LNHDA, CDR2 SQIVND, per germline (reference sequence). The CDR3 DNA follows: TGTGCCAGTACCCGGGGGGGCGGCAATGAGCAGTTCTTC. Protein sequence: CASTRGGGNEQFF.

V is TRBV2 and J is TRBJ2-3, with 9 bases matching TRBD2. J gave up 4 bases and V 8 bases, and 7 bases lay outside the gene matches. Germline V gene data show CDR1 as SNHLY and CDR2 as FYNNEI. The CDR3 sequence is 14 residues long. The DNA for the CDR3 is TGTGCCAGCGGGAGCGGGGGGTCCTCAGATACGCAGTATTTT. Residues: CASGSGGSSDTQYF.

This chain connects TRBV19 to TRBJ2-3; the D gene is possibly TRBD2 (5 bases). V lost 5 bases and J lost 2, with 8 bases in between. Germline lookup yields CDR1 LNHDA and CDR2 SQIVND (reference sequence). CDR3 length: 13 residues. CDR3 region: CASSPGYTDTQYF. The CDR3 DNA reads as TGTGCCAGTAGTCCGGGGTACACAGATACGCAGTATTTT.

The V call is TRBV7-6, the J call TRBJ1-4; weak D call: TRBD1 (5 bases). The V end lost 7 bases, the J end lost 7 bases, and 13 bases lay between the germline ends. This CDR3 region has 13 residues. Germline CDR1 is SGHVS and CDR2 is FNYEAQ. The CDR3 loop reads CASTRDFGEKLFF. CDR3 coding DNA: TGTGCCAGCACACGGGACTTTGGTGAAAAACTGTTTTTT.

The chain joins TRBV5-6 to TRBJ1-5, with TRBD1 identical over 8 bases. CDR3 length: 18 residues. Germline V gene data show CDR1 as SGHDT and CDR2 as YYEEEE. V dropped 4 bases and J dropped 0; count of bases not matched to a gene: 12. Here the CDR3 reads CASSPWTGRAYSNQPQHF. Written as DNA, the CDR3 is TGTGCCAGCAGCCCATGGACAGGGCGCGCCTATAGCAATCAGCCCCAGCATTTT.

The rearrangement uses TRBV27 and TRBJ1-5; TRBD1 matches 9 bases. The V gene's germline CDR1 is MNHEY and CDR2 SMNVEV (reference sequence). There are 16 residues in the CDR3. The V segment lost 6 bases and the J segment 7 bases; nucleotides outside the gene matches: 13. CDR3 loop: CASRLIAGTGKQPQHF. The DNA of the CDR3 is TGTGCCAGCAGACTAATTGCCGGGACAGGGAAACAGCCCCAGCATTTT.

The chain combines TRBV29-1 with TRBJ1-4; 9 nucleotides align to TRBD1. This CDR3 comprises 14 residues. V lost 4 bases, J lost 8 bases, and 8 bases stayed unmatched. CDR1 and CDR2 (germline): SQVTM, ANQGSEA. The chain's CDR3 is CSVGQTGGKEKLFF. DNA of the CDR3: TGCAGCGTTGGGCAGACAGGGGGGAAGGAAAAACTGTTTTTT.